Listed below are T cell receptor beta chains from one sample, sequenced in a study of blood T cell repertoires in COVID-19. The repertoire was sequenced with immunoSEQ multiplex PCR; TCRdb's copy has only in-frame clones and lacks some. Counted here are over 250,000 clones, 65% to 90% occurring once; the ten biggest clones make up less than 6.5%. Material for sequencing was peripheral blood. The receptors stem from a man in his fifties or sixties with active or convalescent COVID-19. Both conserved end residues are part of each CDR3. The D gene is left open where the match is weak. Where a row states a size, it is once, few, many or the class of an expanded clone; other rows omit it.

clone_size,v_call,d_call,j_call,cdr3_aa,cdr3_nt
NA,TRBV2,NA,TRBJ1-1,CASTLSEWGNTEAFF,TGTGCCAGCACACTTAGCGAGTGGGGAAACACTGAAGCTTTCTTT
NA,TRBV5-1,NA,TRBJ2-6,CASSPGTASGANVLTF,TGCGCCAGCAGCCCCGGGACTGCCTCTGGGGCCAACGTCCTGACTTTC
NA,TRBV9,NA,TRBJ1-4,CASSYTSAPSIEKLFF,TGTGCCAGCAGCTACACCAGCGCGCCTAGCATTGAAAAACTGTTTTTT
NA,TRBV10-1,NA,TRBJ2-3,CASSRGYWVSEWRSTDTQYF,TGCGCCAGCAGTAGGGGGTATTGGGTCTCAGAGTGGCGCTCCACAGATACGCAGTATTTT
NA,TRBV29-1,NA,TRBJ1-5,CSVASGVNQPQHF,TGCAGCGTTGCATCAGGGGTCAATCAGCCCCAGCATTTT
few,TRBV27,TRBD2,TRBJ2-7,CASSSGRAYEQYF,TGTGCCAGCAGTAGCGGGAGGGCCTACGAGCAGTACTTC
NA,TRBV5-4,NA,TRBJ1-3,CASSLSRGSGNTIYF,TGTGCCAGCAGCTTGTCACGGGGCTCTGGAAACACCATATATTTT
NA,TRBV19,TRBD1,TRBJ1-1,CASSPLTGGNTEAFF,TGTGCCAGTAGTCCTTTGACAGGGGGAAACACTGAAGCTTTCTTT
once,TRBV30,NA,TRBJ1-4,CAWSAKQPTNEKLFF,TGTGCCTGGAGTGCTAAACAGCCAACTAATGAAAAACTGTTTTTT
NA,TRBV18,TRBD1,TRBJ1-2,CASSPSPDRGAVYGYTF,TGTGCCAGCTCACCTTCCCCCGACAGGGGAGCCGTCTATGGCTACACCTTC
once,TRBV11-2,TRBD2,TRBJ2-1,CASSPRASGRAYEQFF,TGTGCCAGCAGCCCCAGGGCTAGCGGGAGGGCATATGAGCAGTTCTTC
NA,TRBV7-3,NA,TRBJ2-1,CASSPRGGRGDNEQFF,TGTGCCAGCAGCCCAAGGGGAGGAAGGGGCGACAATGAGCAGTTCTTC
NA,TRBV28,NA,TRBJ2-5,CASNERSQETQYF,TGTGCCAGCAATGAGCGGAGCCAAGAGACCCAGTACTTC
NA,TRBV10-3,NA,TRBJ2-7,CAISESGLAYEQYF,TGTGCCATCAGTGAGTCAGGTCTAGCCTACGAGCAGTACTTC
few,TRBV5-1,NA,TRBJ1-1,CASSLVGSNTEAFF,TGCGCCAGCAGCTTGGTGGGCTCGAACACTGAAGCTTTCTTT
NA,TRBV15,TRBD1,TRBJ1-1,CATSSRDRPEAFF,TGTGCCACCAGCAGCCGGGACAGGCCTGAAGCTTTCTTT
NA,TRBV7-9,NA,TRBJ1-5,CASSQGDQPQHF,TGTGCCAGCAGCCAAGGGGATCAGCCCCAGCATTTT
NA,TRBV10-2,TRBD2,TRBJ2-5,CASRGSGRGGETQYF,TGCGCCAGCAGGGGTAGCGGGAGAGGGGGAGAGACCCAGTACTTC
once,TRBV6-2/TRBV6-3,NA,TRBJ1-2,CASSPFGGGNYGYTF,TGTGCCAGCAGTCCCTTCGGGGGAGGTAACTATGGCTACACCTTC
NA,TRBV3-1/TRBV3-2,TRBD2,TRBJ2-3,CASSQVVGTSGSIDTDTQYF,TGTGCCAGCAGCCAAGTCGTGGGGACTAGCGGGAGTATTGACACAGATACGCAGTATTTT
NA,TRBV10-3,TRBD1,TRBJ1-2,CAISRQGTPNYGYTF,TGTGCCATCAGTAGACAGGGAACCCCTAACTATGGCTACACCTTC
NA,TRBV3-1/TRBV3-2,TRBD2,TRBJ2-3,CASSPGTSGPTDTQYF,TGTGCCAGCAGCCCAGGGACTAGCGGACCCACAGATACGCAGTATTTT
once,TRBV2,NA,TRBJ1-2,CASSDSGYGYTF,TGTGCCAGCAGTGATAGTGGCTATGGCTACACCTTC
few,TRBV6-2/TRBV6-3,NA,TRBJ1-1,CASSYWDSPEAFF,TGTGCCAGCAGTTACTGGGACTCTCCTGAAGCTTTCTTT
NA,TRBV2,TRBD1,TRBJ1-2,CASAGGSANYGYTF,TGTGCCAGCGCAGGGGGATCAGCTAACTATGGCTACACCTTC
once,TRBV27,TRBD1,TRBJ1-1,CASSPQGQGGRTEAFF,TGTGCCAGCAGTCCGCAGGGACAGGGGGGACGCACTGAAGCTTTCTTT
NA,TRBV27,TRBD1,TRBJ1-1,CASSLGDRLEAFF,TGTGCCAGCAGTTTGGGGGACAGACTTGAAGCTTTCTTT
once,TRBV27,NA,TRBJ2-7,CASSFTHDEQYF,TGTGCCAGCAGTTTCACACATGACGAGCAGTACTTC
NA,TRBV28,NA,TRBJ1-2,CASSLWTGGNYGYTF,TGTGCCAGCAGTTTATGGACAGGCGGCAACTATGGCTACACCTTC
NA,TRBV4-2,TRBD2,TRBJ2-7,CASSQVSTGGAYEQYF,TGTGCCAGCAGCCAAGTGTCAACGGGGGGGGCCTACGAGCAGTACTTC
NA,TRBV7-2,TRBD2,TRBJ2-1,CASSFLLAGSSYNEQFF,TGTGCCAGCAGCTTTCTGCTAGCGGGTTCTTCCTACAATGAGCAGTTCTTC
NA,TRBV29-1,NA,TRBJ2-1,CSVKRNLPPYNEQFF,TGCAGCGTAAAGCGGAATTTACCCCCTTACAATGAGCAGTTCTTC
once,TRBV27,TRBD1,TRBJ2-7,CASFGQGRNEQYF,TGTGCCAGCTTCGGACAGGGTCGCAACGAGCAGTACTTC
few,TRBV2,NA,TRBJ2-2,CASSEPTGELFF,TGTGCCAGCAGCGAGCCCACCGGGGAGCTGTTTTTT
NA,TRBV9,NA,TRBJ2-3,CASSVRGVDTQYF,TGTGCCAGCAGCGTAAGAGGCGTAGATACGCAGTATTTT
NA,TRBV5-8,NA,TRBJ1-2,CASSASGVRYGYTF,TGTGCCAGCAGCGCCTCCGGGGTCCGCTATGGCTACACCTTC
NA,TRBV10-3,NA,TRBJ2-1,CAISESIGVKTYNEQFF,TGTGCCATCAGTGAGTCGATCGGGGTAAAAACCTACAATGAGCAGTTCTTC
NA,TRBV6-5,NA,TRBJ2-3,CASSRTTRDTQYF,TGTGCCAGCAGTAGGACTACCAGGGATACGCAGTATTTT
few,TRBV5-8,TRBD1,TRBJ2-7,CASSLLPRQGDYEQYF,TGTGCCAGCAGCCTCCTCCCCAGACAGGGGGACTACGAGCAGTACTTC
few,TRBV11-2,TRBD1,TRBJ2-3,CASSFWTGGVTQYF,TGTGCCAGCAGCTTCTGGACAGGGGGCGTTACGCAGTATTTT
few,TRBV11-2,NA,TRBJ1-2,CASCPGRGANYGYTF,TGTGCCAGCTGCCCCGGGCGGGGGGCAAACTATGGCTACACCTTC
NA,TRBV9,TRBD2,TRBJ2-1,CASSSQGTSGRNEQFF,TGTGCCAGCAGCTCTCAGGGGACTAGCGGGAGGAATGAGCAGTTCTTC
NA,TRBV30,NA,TRBJ2-1,CAWTTGSYNEQFF,TGTGCCTGGACTACTGGTTCCTACAATGAGCAGTTCTTC
NA,TRBV18,TRBD1,TRBJ1-1,CASSRRAGGLDTEAFF,TGTGCCAGCTCACGACGGGCAGGGGGCTTGGACACTGAAGCTTTCTTT
NA,TRBV27,NA,TRBJ2-7,CASSFGASSYEQYF,TGTGCCAGCAGTTTCGGAGCTAGCTCTTACGAGCAGTACTTC
NA,TRBV2,TRBD2,TRBJ2-1,CASNLAGGPREQFF,TGTGCCAGCAATCTAGCGGGAGGGCCGCGGGAGCAGTTCTTC
NA,TRBV7-3,TRBD2,TRBJ2-1,CASSSSGRHEQFF,TGTGCCAGCAGCTCTAGCGGGAGGCATGAGCAGTTCTTC
NA,TRBV10-3,NA,TRBJ1-3,CAISDSRPGGNTIYF,TGTGCCATCAGTGACTCGCGTCCGGGGGGAAACACCATATATTTT
NA,TRBV5-1,TRBD1,TRBJ1-1,CASSTGANTEAFF,TGCGCCAGCAGCACAGGGGCGAACACTGAAGCTTTCTTT
NA,TRBV12-5,TRBD1,TRBJ1-1,CASGNLTGVFTEAFF,TGTGCTAGTGGGAACCTGACAGGGGTATTTACTGAAGCTTTCTTT
few,TRBV15,TRBD1,TRBJ2-5,CATSRTGQGQETQYF,TGTGCCACCAGCAGAACGGGACAGGGTCAAGAGACCCAGTACTTC
NA,TRBV5-1,NA,TRBJ2-7,CASSRGDSEAGEQYF,TGCGCCAGCAGCCGAGGGGACAGCGAGGCGGGGGAGCAGTACTTC
NA,TRBV18,TRBD1,TRBJ1-6,CASREGADSPLHF,TGTGCCAGCCGGGAGGGGGCGGATTCACCCCTCCACTTT
NA,TRBV4-1,NA,TRBJ2-7,CASSQETLGAMSYEQYF,TGCGCCAGCAGCCAAGAGACGTTGGGAGCAATGTCCTACGAGCAGTACTTC
many,TRBV6-6,NA,TRBJ2-7,CASSATETYEQYF,TGTGCCAGCAGTGCGACGGAGACCTACGAGCAGTACTTC
once,TRBV7-3,NA,TRBJ2-3,CASSLTGGVADTQYF,TGTGCCAGCAGCTTAACGGGGGGAGTAGCCGATACGCAGTATTTT